These T cell receptor beta chains were read from a single sample in a study of beta chain features in type 1 diabetes. Sequenced by immunoSEQ multiplex PCR; TCRdb stores in-frame clones only, minus some. Of about 250,000 clones listed, around an eighth are singletons. The sequencing input was naive CD4+ T cells from blood. The receptors derive from a woman between 40 and 55 years old in good health. Each CDR3 is given without its conserved first and last residue. The order of the fields is V gene, J gene, CDR3 protein.

V gene: TRBV4-1
J gene: TRBJ2-5
CDR3 protein: ASSQEEYRAETQY

V gene: TRBV18
J gene: TRBJ1-4
CDR3 protein: ASSPRDRVFEKLF

V gene: TRBV5-1
J gene: TRBJ2-3
CDR3 protein: ASSKGQPQSDTQY

V gene: TRBV27
J gene: TRBJ2-5
CDR3 protein: ASSYQVSGDQETQY

V gene: TRBV18
J gene: TRBJ1-6
CDR3 protein: ASSPMTEWNSPLH

V gene: TRBV11-2
J gene: TRBJ2-3
CDR3 protein: ASSSLRRGGITDTQY

V gene: TRBV4-2
J gene: TRBJ1-1
CDR3 protein: ASSQEKEYAREAF

V gene: TRBV15
J gene: TRBJ2-1
CDR3 protein: ATSRDRRHSYNEQF

V gene: TRBV4-3
J gene: TRBJ2-6
CDR3 protein: ASSHGLAGVSGANVLT

V gene: TRBV7-9
J gene: TRBJ2-3
CDR3 protein: ASQAGDSFVRTDTQY

V gene: TRBV10-2
J gene: TRBJ2-7
CDR3 protein: ASRQEVGQGIYEQY

V gene: TRBV27
J gene: TRBJ1-2
CDR3 protein: ASSLRGQGYGYT

V gene: TRBV5-1
J gene: TRBJ2-3
CDR3 protein: ASSLAGFSTDTQY

V gene: TRBV4-3
J gene: TRBJ2-3
CDR3 protein: ASSLQWGSGGADTQY

V gene: TRBV5-1
J gene: TRBJ2-7
CDR3 protein: ASSVTGEGIYEQY

V gene: TRBV5-1
J gene: TRBJ2-2
CDR3 protein: ASSLGSGNTGELF

V gene: TRBV27
J gene: TRBJ1-6
CDR3 protein: ASSLFWQGNNSPLH

V gene: TRBV5-1
J gene: TRBJ2-7
CDR3 protein: ASSLWLAGVDEQY

V gene: TRBV7-2
J gene: TRBJ2-2
CDR3 protein: ASNWRGGTGELF

V gene: TRBV27
J gene: TRBJ2-7
CDR3 protein: AIVTGDSSYEQY

V gene: TRBV7-2
J gene: TRBJ1-2
CDR3 protein: ASSPTGNYGYT

V gene: TRBV19
J gene: TRBJ2-2
CDR3 protein: ASSPRDGFNTGELF

V gene: TRBV7-9
J gene: TRBJ2-6
CDR3 protein: ASSFPTGGFRSGANVLT

V gene: TRBV29-1
J gene: TRBJ2-1
CDR3 protein: SVEGGARGRYNEQF

V gene: TRBV6-6
J gene: TRBJ2-3
CDR3 protein: ASISGGTDTQY

V gene: TRBV7-9
J gene: TRBJ1-4
CDR3 protein: ASSSLDRAGEKLF

V gene: TRBV5-1
J gene: TRBJ2-3
CDR3 protein: ASSAGDRGTDTQY

V gene: TRBV6-5
J gene: TRBJ1-3
CDR3 protein: ASSRPGTGEDTIY

V gene: TRBV9
J gene: TRBJ2-7
CDR3 protein: ASSAGLAGGSYEQY

V gene: TRBV6-5
J gene: TRBJ2-7
CDR3 protein: ASRFGQTEQY

V gene: TRBV21-1
J gene: TRBJ2-5
CDR3 protein: ASSKDRGQETQY

V gene: TRBV7-9
J gene: TRBJ1-2
CDR3 protein: ASGARQNYGYT

V gene: TRBV7-2
J gene: TRBJ1-2
CDR3 protein: ASSLGTGDGYT

V gene: TRBV6-5
J gene: TRBJ1-2
CDR3 protein: ASSYSRDSYYGYT

V gene: TRBV28
J gene: TRBJ2-5
CDR3 protein: ASSSAEAGGPETQY

V gene: TRBV5-1
J gene: TRBJ1-1
CDR3 protein: ASSEGQGPTEAF

V gene: TRBV5-6
J gene: TRBJ2-2
CDR3 protein: ASSFVVGGELF

V gene: TRBV10-1
J gene: TRBJ1-2
CDR3 protein: ASSGQGSNYGYT

V gene: TRBV10-3
J gene: TRBJ2-3
CDR3 protein: AISLLAGALADTQY

V gene: TRBV11-2
J gene: TRBJ2-3
CDR3 protein: ASSLSKRGGDTQY

V gene: TRBV5-4
J gene: TRBJ2-5
CDR3 protein: ASSLARGQETQY

V gene: TRBV7-2
J gene: TRBJ2-3
CDR3 protein: ASSLGVGRGRTDTQY

V gene: TRBV20-1
J gene: TRBJ1-4
CDR3 protein: SARMREKLF

V gene: TRBV7-9
J gene: TRBJ2-1
CDR3 protein: ASSLGTGVYHEQF

V gene: TRBV7-9
J gene: TRBJ1-2
CDR3 protein: ASSMDRGGYGYT

V gene: TRBV7-2
J gene: TRBJ2-3
CDR3 protein: ASRSQASTDTQY

V gene: TRBV7-2
J gene: TRBJ2-7
CDR3 protein: ASSLRQAPYEQY

V gene: TRBV10-3
J gene: TRBJ1-2
CDR3 protein: AISESGGYGYT

V gene: TRBV5-4
J gene: TRBJ2-4
CDR3 protein: ASSSETSSGVQY

V gene: TRBV7-2
J gene: TRBJ1-2
CDR3 protein: ASSVQTGVHHYGYT

V gene: TRBV18
J gene: TRBJ1-5
CDR3 protein: ASSPGGSRGFGYSNQPQH

V gene: TRBV5-8
J gene: TRBJ2-7
CDR3 protein: ASNTPGQRNEQY

V gene: TRBV2
J gene: TRBJ1-2
CDR3 protein: ASSDTFLFDRDDGYT